Listed here are 30 T cell receptor beta chains from one sample, sequenced in a study of cytomegalovirus exposure and HLA in healthy donors. Amplification used 60 Vbeta primers and 13 Jbeta primers. The protocol was immunoSEQ multiplex PCR, while the TCRdb copy is restricted to in-frame clones and leaves out a portion. In total, the table holds fewer than 110,000 clones. Material for sequencing was PBMCs. These receptors all come from a middle-aged man in good health and CMV-seronegative.

The chain links TRBV29-1 to TRBJ1-4; the D is unclear. Germline-derived CDR1 and CDR2 are SQVTM and ANQGSEA. V shed 6 bases and J shed 0 bases, with 17 bases lying between them. This CDR3 is built from 16 residues. CDR3 in amino acids: CSVGSDYGATNEKLFF. The CDR3 coding sequence is TGCAGCGTCGGATCCGACTATGGCGCAACTAATGAAAAACTGTTTTTT.

V gene TRBV7-2 combines with J gene TRBJ2-7; D may be TRBD1 (5 bases). The CDR3 sequence is 14 residues long. Germline-derived CDR1 and CDR2 are SGHTA and FQGNSA. V lost 0 bases and J 0 bases, leaving 6 bases between the germline ends. CDR3 loop: CASSLADNSYEQYF. The DNA for the CDR3 is TGTGCCAGCAGCTTAGCGGACAACTCCTACGAGCAGTACTTC.

The rearrangement uses TRBV5-1 and TRBJ2-5; unclear D gene. The DNA end is more similar to TRBJ2-7, so the J call may be wrong. Germline lookup yields CDR1 SGHRS and CDR2 YFSETQ. This CDR3 spans 12 amino acids. The CDR3 DNA follows: TGCGCCAGCAGCTTCCGTCTTTACGAGCAGTACTTC. It encodes CASSFRLYEQYF.

The rearrangement uses TRBV20-1 and TRBJ2-1; D might be TRBD1 (6 bases). The V end lost 5 bases, the J end lost 9 bases, and 11 bases lay between the germline ends. The CDR3 runs to 11 residues. The germline V gene has CDR1 DFQATT and CDR2 SNEGSKA (reference sequence). The CDR3 sequence: CSAGWGREQFF. In nucleotides, the CDR3 is TGCAGTGCTGGATGGGGGCGTGAGCAGTTCTTC.

The rearrangement links TRBV7-2 to TRBJ2-3, with 8 nucleotides matching TRBD2. V shed 1 base and J 7 bases; nucleotides not matched to a gene: 7. The CDR3 contains 15 residues. Germline CDR1 is SGHTA and CDR2 is FQGNSA. In DNA form, the CDR3 reads TGTGCCAGCAGCTTAGACGGGGGGGCCGCGAATACGCAGTATTTT. It translates to CASSLDGGAANTQYF.

The chain has TRBV15 and TRBJ2-5; 9 nucleotides align to TRBD1. This CDR3 is 16 amino acids long. The germline V gene has CDR1 LNHNV and CDR2 YYDKDF (reference sequence). V lost 1 base and J lost 4; bases outside the gene matches: 7. This CDR3 reads CATSRGGWDRVETQYF. DNA for the CDR3: TGTGCCACCAGCAGAGGGGGATGGGACAGGGTAGAGACCCAGTACTTC.

This chain joins TRBV7-8 and TRBJ2-5; 11 positions agree with TRBD2. The germline gives CDR1 SGHVS, CDR2 FQNEAQ. Unmatched junction bases numbered 7, after V lost 1 base and J lost 3 bases. The CDR3 has 17 residues. CDR3 DNA: TGTGCCAGCAGCTTAGTGAAGACTAGCGGGACTAAAGAGACCCAGTACTTC. Its protein is CASSLVKTSGTKETQYF.

V usage is TRBV7-9 and J usage is TRBJ1-6; D unclear. The CDR3 loop spans 14 amino acids. Trimming stripped 5 bases from V and 7 bases from J, with 12 bases between. Germline loops: CDR1 SEHNR, CDR2 FQNEAQ (reference sequence). The CDR3 nucleotides read TGTGCCAGCAGCCCCGAAGTTCGGAATTCACCCCTCCACTTT. The encoded protein is CASSPEVRNSPLHF.

The rearrangement uses TRBV5-1 and TRBJ1-1, with 9 bases aligning to TRBD1. This CDR3 comprises 14 residues. The ends lost 5 bases at V and 5 bases at J; junction bases unmatched: 7. In germline, CDR1 is SGHRS, CDR2 YFSETQ. The CDR3 region has the DNA TGCGCCAGCAGACCCGGGACAGGGACGACTGAAGCTTTCTTT. It is translated as CASRPGTGTTEAFF.

The chain is built from TRBV4-1 and TRBJ2-4; D is possibly TRBD2 (5 bases). CDR3 length equals 16 residues. Germline V gene lookup returns CDR1 MGHRA and CDR2 YSYEKL. V lost 2 bases, J lost 5 bases, and 16 bases lay in between. The CDR3 here is CASSQLPSLVQNIQYF. The CDR3 bases are TGCGCCAGCAGCCAACTGCCGTCACTAGTTCAAAACATTCAGTACTTC.

The CDR3 DNA follows: TGTGCCACCAGCAGAGCCGGGACAGGGTCCCACGAGCAGTACTTC. Its protein is CATSRAGTGSHEQYF. The rearrangement uses TRBV15 and TRBJ2-7; 9 bases fit TRBD1. Germline loops: CDR1 LNHNV, CDR2 YYDKDF (reference sequence). The CDR3 sequence is 15 residues long. The ends lost 1 base at V and 5 bases at J; junction bases unmatched: 6.

The chain carries TRBV6-6 and TRBJ2-7; possibly TRBD2 for D (7 bases). CDR1 and CDR2 (germline): MNHNY, SVGAGI (reference sequence). V was shortened by 6 bases and J by 0 bases, with 15 bases between the two germline ends. The CDR3 is 15 amino acids. The CDR3 loop is CASSTTGRVSYEQYF. The CDR3, as DNA: TGTGCCAGCAGCACCACAGGGAGGGTCTCCTACGAGCAGTACTTC.

The chain uses TRBV5-1 and TRBJ2-5; D is perhaps TRBD2 (5 bases). The CDR3 sequence is 14 residues long. V lost 0 bases to trimming and J lost 2 bases, with 8 bases between them. Germline CDR1 is SGHRS and CDR2 is YFSETQ. The CDR3 bases are TGCGCCAGCAGCTTGGGGAGGTTTCAAGAGACCCAGTACTTC. Its translation: CASSLGRFQETQYF. The variable domain in full, with the rest retrieved from reference TRBV5-1 and TRBJ2-5, is KAGVTQTPRYLIKTRGQQVTLSCSPISGHRSVSWYQQTPGQGLQFLFEYFSETQRNKGNFPGRFSGRQFSNSRSEMNVSTLELGDSALYLCASSLGRFQETQYFGPGTRLLVL.

This CDR3 reads CASSFLYEQYF. CDR3 nucleotides: TGTGCCAGCAGTTTCTTGTACGAGCAGTACTTC. V gene TRBV6-1 combines with J gene TRBJ2-7; D call uncertain. Trimming stripped 5 bases from V and 4 bases from J, with 6 bases between. Germline V gene data show CDR1 as MNHNS and CDR2 as SASEGT. The CDR3 runs to 11 residues.

The V gene is TRBV27, the J gene TRBJ1-2; D is unresolved. V lost 5 bases and J lost 0, with 13 bases in between. The length of the CDR3 is 15 residues. CDR1 and CDR2 from the germline V gene are MNHEY and SMNVEV (reference sequence). The CDR3 DNA reads TGTGCCAGCAGTCCCATCGACACCACTAACTATGGCTACACCTTC. Protein: CASSPIDTTNYGYTF.

V usage is TRBV5-1 and J usage is TRBJ1-6; 7 nucleotides agree with TRBD1. V shed 4 bases, J shed 4 bases, and the junction held 5 bases outside the gene matches. CDR3 length: 15 residues. CDR1 and CDR2 (germline): SGHRS, YFSETQ. The chain's CDR3 is CASSPPGQYNSPLHF. The CDR3 DNA is TGCGCCAGCAGCCCACCGGGACAGTATAATTCACCCCTCCACTTT.

This sequence joins TRBV5-1 and TRBJ1-3, with 8 nucleotides matching TRBD1. This CDR3 region has 15 residues. After removal of 3 bases from V and 2 bases from J, the junction contained 4 bases not matched to a gene. Germline loops: CDR1 SGHRS, CDR2 YFSETQ. Here the CDR3 reads CASSSTGAAGNTIYF. For the CDR3, the DNA is TGCGCCAGCAGCTCGACAGGGGCAGCTGGAAACACCATATATTTT.

CDR3 DNA: TGTGCCAGTAGTATAAATGCAGGGGCCATCAATCAGCCCCAGCATTTT. This codes for CASSINAGAINQPQHF. This sequence joins TRBV19 and TRBJ1-5; D may be TRBD1 (6 bases). In germline, CDR1 is LNHDA, CDR2 SQIVND (reference sequence). The CDR3 extends over 16 amino acids. V was shortened by 2 bases and J by 3 bases, with 14 bases between the two germline ends.

The V and J genes are TRBV5-1 and TRBJ2-1; TRBD2 matches 9 bases. CDR3 length: 15 residues. The trim removed 4 bases at V and 1 base at J, leaving 3 bases unmatched. Germline V gene data show CDR1 as SGHRS and CDR2 as YFSETQ. The CDR3: CASSQAGGSYNEQFF. In nucleotides, the CDR3 is TGCGCCAGCAGCCAAGCGGGAGGTTCCTACAATGAGCAGTTCTTC.

The chain joins TRBV9 to TRBJ1-1; D may be TRBD1 (5 bases). Germline V gene data show CDR1 as SGDLS and CDR2 as YYNGEE. This CDR3 has 15 amino acids. Trimming cost V 0 bases and J 0 bases, with 9 bases left between them. The CDR3 here is CASSVAGHLNTEAFF. The CDR3 coding sequence is TGTGCCAGCAGCGTAGCAGGACACCTGAACACTGAAGCTTTCTTT.

This sequence joins TRBV18 and TRBJ1-1, with 9 bases that match TRBD1. Germline V gene data show CDR1 as KGHSH and CDR2 as LQKENI. The CDR3 is 14 residues long. V dropped 5 bases and J dropped 2; count of bases not matched to a gene: 3. CDR3 in DNA: TGTGCCAGCTCATCGACAGGGGGTAACACTGAAGCTTTCTTT. It specifies CASSSTGGNTEAFF. The whole variable domain, filled in from reference TRBV18 and TRBJ1-1, reads NAGVMQNPRHLVRRRGQEARLRCSPMKGHSHVYWYRQLPEEGLKFMVYLQKENIIDESGMPKERFSAEFPKEGPSILRIQQVVRGDSAAYFCASSSTGGNTEAFFGQGTRLTVV.

The CDR3 reads CASSLEVGPTDTQYF. As DNA, the CDR3 is TGTGCCAGCAGCTTAGAGGTGGGGCCCACAGATACGCAGTATTTT. The chain combines TRBV7-8 with TRBJ2-3; D perhaps matches TRBD1 (5 bases). Trimming shortened V by 1 base and J by 2 bases, and 10 bases separated the two germline ends. The CDR3 extends over 15 amino acids. The germline V gene encodes CDR1 SGHVS and CDR2 FQNEAQ.

The chain couples TRBV6-5 to TRBJ2-7; 8 bases align to TRBD2. Germline CDR1 and CDR2: MNHEY and SVGAGI. V dropped 4 bases and J dropped 1; count of bases not matched to a gene: 6. The CDR3 length is 15 residues. The CDR3 reads CASSSRTSRSYEQYF. The CDR3 region has the DNA TGTGCCAGCAGTTCCCGGACTAGCCGGTCCTACGAGCAGTACTTC.

As concerns this clone: The same CDR3 is also encoded by other DNA sequences in this sample. V and J are TRBV18 and TRBJ2-7, with TRBD1 matching 10 bases. Germline CDR1 and CDR2: KGHSH and LQKENI. V was pared by 0 bases and J by 6 bases, with 2 bases of the junction left unmatched. CDR3 length: 14 residues. CDR3 amino acids: CASSPPGQGGEQYF. In DNA form, the CDR3 reads TGTGCCAGCTCACCACCCGGACAGGGGGGCGAGCAGTACTTC.

V usage is TRBV5-1 and J usage is TRBJ1-6; D is perhaps TRBD1 (5 bases). The CDR3 extends over 17 amino acids. The V gene's germline CDR1 is SGHRS and CDR2 YFSETQ. The V end was cut by 9 bases, the J end by 0 bases, with 19 bases between. CDR3 DNA: TGCGCCACCTCCGTGGGGGGGTTAGGCTCCTATAATTCACCCCTCCACTTT. Its translation is CATSVGGLGSYNSPLHF. Together with reference TRBV5-1 and TRBJ1-6, the CDR3 gives the full variable domain: KAGVTQTPRYLIKTRGQQVTLSCSPISGHRSVSWYQQTPGQGLQFLFEYFSETQRNKGNFPGRFSGRQFSNSRSEMNVSTLELGDSALYLCATSVGGLGSYNSPLHFGNGTRLTVT.

V is TRBV10-3 and J is TRBJ1-2; D call uncertain. The CDR3 contains 13 residues. Per germline, CDR1 ENHRY and CDR2 SYGVKD. V lost 3 bases and J lost 8, with 13 bases in between. The CDR3 reads CAISDNGRGGYTF. The CDR3 coding sequence is TGTGCCATCAGTGACAACGGCCGAGGAGGCTACACCTTC.

V usage is TRBV29-1 and J usage is TRBJ2-3; perhaps TRBD2 as D (6 bases). This CDR3 has 16 amino acids. Trimming pared 3 bases from V and 2 bases from J, leaving 18 bases between. CDR1 and CDR2 from the germline V gene are SQVTM and ANQGSEA. The CDR3 spells CSVEEPIPGVTDTQYF. The CDR3 DNA follows: TGCAGCGTTGAGGAACCCATACCGGGGGTCACAGATACGCAGTATTTT.

The genes are TRBV10-3 and TRBJ2-2; a possible D gene is TRBD1 (6 bases). The length of the CDR3 is 16 residues. The germline V gene encodes CDR1 ENHRY and CDR2 SYGVKD. Trimming cost V 4 bases and J 2 bases, with 14 bases left between them. The chain's CDR3 is CAISVSTGINTGELFF. Here the CDR3 DNA reads TGTGCCATCAGTGTAAGCACAGGGATCAACACCGGGGAGCTGTTTTTT.

The rearrangement links TRBV19 to TRBJ1-2; 7 nucleotides align to TRBD1. The germline CDR1 and CDR2 sequences are LNHDA and SQIVND (reference sequence). The CDR3 length is 15 residues. V lost 3 bases, J lost 2 bases, and 6 bases stayed unmatched. As DNA, the CDR3 is TGTGCCAGTAGTATTTTGGGGACAGTAAACTATGGCTACACCTTC. It is translated as CASSILGTVNYGYTF.

The V gene is TRBV11-2, the J gene TRBJ2-1; no clear D. The CDR3 is made up of 15 amino acids. CDR1 and CDR2 (germline): SGHAT, FQNNGV. V was pared by 1 base and J by 4 bases, with 11 bases between. The CDR3 loop reads CASSLATQVYNEQFF. In nucleotides, the CDR3 is TGTGCCAGCAGCTTAGCCACTCAGGTTTACAATGAGCAGTTCTTC.